Below, 23 T cell receptor beta chains from the same sample are listed, as sequenced in a study of cytomegalovirus exposure and HLA in healthy donors. PCR amplification relied on 60 Vbeta primers (plus 13 Jbeta primers). Sequenced by immunoSEQ multiplex PCR; TCRdb stores in-frame clones only, minus some. The sample contains approximately 110,000 clones, around 67% of which appear only once. Input material: PBMCs. The receptors were gathered from a man between 60 and 70 years old in good health and CMV-seropositive.

The CDR3 DNA follows: TGTTCCATCCCTGCTTACCAGGGGAGGGAAGCAACTAATGAAAAACTGTTTTTT. As protein: CSIPAYQGREATNEKLFF. V usage is TRBV7-9 and J usage is TRBJ1-4; D might be TRBD1 (6 bases). The germline V gene has CDR1 SEHNR and CDR2 FQNEAQ (reference sequence). The CDR3 consists of 18 residues.

The rearrangement joins TRBV28 to TRBJ1-6; D may be TRBD1 (5 bases). Germline V CDR1 and CDR2: MDHEN, SYDVKM. The CDR3 length is 14 residues. Deletions cut 7 bases from V and 8 bases from J, with 15 bases between. CDR3 DNA: TGTGCCAGCACCCCTGGGGGGGAGTATTCACCCCTCCACTTT. It is translated as CASTPGGEYSPLHF.

This clone was picked up one time. This chain uses TRBV9 with TRBJ1-1; TRBD1 agrees at 7 bases. J gave up 7 bases and V 5 bases, and 8 bases lay outside the gene matches. There are 13 residues in the CDR3. Looked up from germline, CDR1 is SGDLS and CDR2 is YYNGEE. CDR3 amino acids: CASSKTGRLEAFF. The CDR3 coding sequence is TGTGCCAGCAGTAAGACAGGGAGACTTGAAGCTTTCTTT. Full variable domain (missing parts from reference TRBV9 and TRBJ1-1): DSGVTQTPKHLITATGQRVTLRCSPRSGDLSVYWYQQSLDQGLQFLIQYYNGEERAKGNILERFSAQQFPDLHSELNLSSLELGDSALYFCASSKTGRLEAFFGQGTRLTVV.

J is TRBJ1-3 and V is TRBV6-1; 7 positions agree with TRBD1. Per the germline V gene, CDR1 is MNHNS and CDR2 is SASEGT. This CDR3 is 14 amino acids long. V lost 5 bases and J lost 2; bases outside the gene matches: 3. The CDR3 nucleotides read TGTGCCAGCAGTAACGACAGGGCTGGAAACACCATATATTTT. It is translated as CASSNDRAGNTIYF.

The chain joins TRBV11-2 to TRBJ1-4, with 7 positions matching TRBD1. The CDR3 contains 13 residues. CDR1 is SGHAT, CDR2 FQNNGV, per germline. J lost 7 bases, V lost 4 bases, and 3 bases had no gene match. CDR3 loop: CASSSHRGEKLFF. CDR3 coding DNA: TGTGCCAGCAGCTCCCACAGGGGTGAAAAACTGTTTTTT.

The chain couples TRBV30 to TRBJ1-5; D is undetermined. This CDR3 is 14 amino acids long. Deletions cut 6 bases from V and 5 bases from J, with 17 bases between. Looked up from germline, CDR1 is GTSNPN and CDR2 is SVGIG (reference sequence). CDR3 residues: CACQTAGADQPQHF. In nucleotides, the CDR3 is TGTGCCTGCCAGACGGCGGGCGCCGATCAGCCCCAGCATTTT.

V usage is TRBV2 and J usage is TRBJ2-1, with 8 bases that match TRBD1. V was clipped by 4 bases and J by 4 bases; unmatched bases: 3. Per the germline V gene, CDR1 is SNHLY and CDR2 is FYNNEI. The CDR3 contains 14 residues. The CDR3 region has the DNA TGTGCCAGCAGTGGACAGGGGCTGTACAATGAGCAGTTCTTC. Translating gives CASSGQGLYNEQFF.

The J gene is TRBJ1-1, the V gene TRBV29-1; D may be TRBD1 (5 bases). Trimming left V 6 bases short and J 3 bases short, with 17 bases between. Germline V gives CDR1 SQVTM, CDR2 ANQGSEA. The CDR3 is 14 amino acids. In DNA form, the CDR3 reads TGCAGCGTCGGGGTCCAGGGAGGGGACACTGAAGCTTTCTTT. Encoded protein: CSVGVQGGDTEAFF.

This chain connects TRBV30 to TRBJ1-3, with a weak D call TRBD1 (6 bases). Germline V gene sequence: CDR1 GTSNPN, CDR2 SVGIG (reference sequence). CDR3 length: 13 amino acids. The V and J ends lost 8 bases and 2 bases respectively, with 13 bases between them. Written as DNA, the CDR3 is TGTGCCCGGGAGGGGGGGGCTGGAAACACCATATATTTT. Amino acid sequence: CAREGGAGNTIYF. Supplemented by reference TRBV30 and TRBJ1-3, the full variable domain reads SQTIHQWPATLVQPVGSPLSLECTVEGTSNPNLYWYRQAAGRGLQLLFYSVGIGQISSEVPQNLSASRPQDRQFILSSKKLLLSDSGFYLCAREGGAGNTIYFGEGSWLTVV.

This clone has just a few counts. The gene calls are TRBV5-6 and TRBJ1-1, with TRBD1 identical over 8 bases. The germline gives CDR1 SGHDT, CDR2 YYEEEE. There are 14 residues in the CDR3. J was trimmed by 3 bases and V by 5 bases; bases with no gene match: 6. CDR3 DNA sequence: TGTGCCAGCAGACGGACAGGGATGCACACTGAAGCTTTCTTT. Amino acids: CASRRTGMHTEAFF.

The chain joins TRBV25-1 to TRBJ1-2; D gene uncertain. V was pared by 0 bases and J by 8 bases, with 19 bases between. The germline V gene has CDR1 MGHDK and CDR2 SYGVNS. The CDR3 runs 16 residues. The CDR3 sequence: CASSEYGVAQWEGYTF. In nucleotides, the CDR3 is TGTGCCAGCAGTGAATATGGAGTGGCCCAATGGGAGGGCTACACCTTC.

CDR3 DNA sequence: TGTGCCAGCAGCCCGGACAGGGGGAAAGATGGTGGCTACACCTTC. It translates to CASSPDRGKDGGYTF. V gene TRBV27 combines with J gene TRBJ1-2; the match to TRBD1 covers 10 bases. J was trimmed by 7 bases and V by 6 bases; bases with no gene match: 11. This CDR3 is built from 15 residues. In germline, CDR1 is MNHEY, CDR2 SMNVEV (reference sequence).

The sample holds many counts of this clone. J is TRBJ1-1 and V is TRBV5-6; TRBD1 is a possible D gene (6 bases). Germline V gene data show CDR1 as SGHDT and CDR2 as YYEEEE. Trimming pared 4 bases from V and 5 bases from J, leaving 18 bases between. The CDR3 spans 15 residues. CDR3 bases: TGTGCCAGCAGCCCCAACAGGGATCATGGAACTGAAGCTTTCTTT. Translation: CASSPNRDHGTEAFF.

The V gene is TRBV7-8, the J gene TRBJ1-5; D might be TRBD1 (5 bases). Trimming left V 5 bases short and J 7 bases short, with 15 bases between. Germline CDR1 reads SGHVS; CDR2 reads FQNEAQ. This CDR3 has 14 residues. The CDR3 reads CASSLDRGRQPQHF. CDR3 DNA: TGTGCCAGCAGCCTCGACAGAGGGAGGCAGCCCCAGCATTTT.

The J gene is TRBJ1-6, the V gene TRBV4-2; D call uncertain. Germline V gene sequence: CDR1 LGHNA, CDR2 YNFKEQ. The V end lost 6 bases, the J end lost 7 bases, and 7 bases lay between the germline ends. This CDR3 has 12 residues. The DNA of the CDR3 is TGTGCCAGCAGACAGAAGAATTCACCCCTCCACTTT. Translation: CASRQKNSPLHF.

The chain has TRBV10-3 and TRBJ1-5; D is uncertain. The CDR3 has 15 amino acids. Germline lookup yields CDR1 ENHRY and CDR2 SYGVKD. The V gene lost 5 bases and the J gene lost 0 bases, with 11 bases spanning the gap. The CDR3 DNA reads TGTGCCATCAGTACCGGACTGTATAGCAATCAGCCCCAGCATTTT. Protein: CAISTGLYSNQPQHF.

The gene calls are TRBV7-3 and TRBJ2-2, with 11 bases matching TRBD2. V shed 5 bases and J 1 base; nucleotides not matched to a gene: 3. The germline V gene encodes CDR1 SGHTA and CDR2 FQGTGA. There are 16 residues in the CDR3. In nucleotides, the CDR3 is TGTGCCAGCAGCCTAGCGGGGGGCGTGAACACCGGGGAGCTGTTTTTT. Protein sequence: CASSLAGGVNTGELFF.

This clone was counted a few times. V usage is TRBV29-1 and J usage is TRBJ1-2, with a tentative D call TRBD1 (6 bases). This CDR3 comprises 12 residues. The germline V and J ends were trimmed by 4 bases and 6 bases, with 12 bases remaining between them. CDR1 and CDR2 (germline): SQVTM, ANQGSEA. Here the CDR3 reads CSVGSQGNGYTF. The DNA for the CDR3 is TGCAGCGTTGGCAGCCAGGGGAATGGCTACACCTTC.

The chain couples TRBV30 to TRBJ2-1; a possible D gene is TRBD2 (7 bases). Deletions cut 4 bases from V and 5 bases from J, with 12 bases between. Germline-derived CDR1 and CDR2 are GTSNPN and SVGIG (reference sequence). The CDR3 runs to 13 residues. CDR3 DNA sequence: TGTGCCTGGAACGGGGGGCTTGACAATGAGCAGTTCTTC. It specifies CAWNGGLDNEQFF.

The gene calls are TRBV6-5 and TRBJ1-2, with D unresolved. The CDR3 runs to 14 residues. The germline V gene has CDR1 MNHEY and CDR2 SVGAGI. V was shortened by 9 bases and J by 5 bases, with 19 bases between the two germline ends. The CDR3: CASTKQERPYGYTF. In nucleotides, the CDR3 is TGTGCCAGTACGAAGCAGGAACGGCCTTATGGCTACACCTTC.

The V gene is TRBV19, the J gene TRBJ2-3; a weak D match, TRBD1 (5 bases). The length of the CDR3 is 16 residues. V was clipped by 8 bases and J by 3 bases, with 21 bases between them. Per the germline V gene, CDR1 is LNHDA and CDR2 is SQIVND (reference sequence). CDR3: CASSGRTSQATDTQYF. CDR3 DNA: TGTGCCAGTTCCGGAAGGACATCCCAGGCTACAGATACGCAGTATTTT.

This chain uses TRBV6-5 with TRBJ2-7; tentative D call: TRBD2 (5 bases). V was cut by 0 bases and J by 5 bases, with 14 bases left in between. There are 15 residues in the CDR3. CDR1 and CDR2 from the germline V gene are MNHEY and SVGAGI. This CDR3 is CASSYSITGVDEQYF. The CDR3 DNA follows: TGTGCCAGCAGTTACTCGATTACCGGGGTAGACGAGCAGTACTTC.

The rearrangement joins TRBV7-2 to TRBJ1-1; D is uncertain. The CDR3 extends over 14 amino acids. Germline lookup yields CDR1 SGHTA and CDR2 FQGNSA. Trimming stripped 1 base from V and 6 bases from J, with 12 bases between. The CDR3 region has the DNA TGTGCCAGCAGCTTAGTTTTGGCGGGCTCTGAAGCTTTCTTT. The encoded protein is CASSLVLAGSEAFF.